The 2 T cell receptor beta chains below all came from one sample that was sequenced in a study of memory CD4+ T cells and cytomegalovirus serostatus. The sort gate was single viable CD3+CD4+CD8-CD45RO+ cells for memory CD4+ T cells. This table comes from immunoSEQ multiplex PCR, and its TCRdb copy is limited to in-frame clones, with some not included. The sample yields some 95,000 clones, about four fifths seen once. Sequenced sample: memory CD4+ T cells from blood. The origin of the receptors is an adult in good health and CMV-seropositive.

The chain is built from TRBV5-1 and TRBJ2-3; perhaps TRBD2 as D (5 bases). Between the trimmed V and J ends, which lost 4 bases and 0 bases, there was a span of 15 bases. The CDR3 totals 16 residues. Germline CDR1 and CDR2: SGHRS and YFSETQ. CDR3 sequence: CASSTRGGTSTDTQYF. The CDR3 coding sequence is TGCGCCAGCAGCACCCGAGGAGGAACTAGCACAGATACGCAGTATTTT.

This clone was seen only once. The chain joins TRBV7-8 to TRBJ1-1, with D perhaps matching TRBD1 (6 bases). Germline lookup yields CDR1 SGHVS and CDR2 FQNEAQ. Trimming removed 0 bases from V and 1 base from J, with 15 bases in between. This CDR3 has 17 residues. CDR3 sequence reads: CASSLALGGGGNTEAFF. The CDR3 DNA is TGTGCCAGCAGCTTAGCGTTAGGGGGAGGGGGGAACACTGAAGCTTTCTTT.